Included here is one T cell receptor beta chain sequence, with context. TCRdb fed the RT-PCR reads into MiXCR, producing one record per CDR3 protein. Of 800,000 to 1,000,000 distinct CDR3 sequences detected, 21% appear once; the ten largest clones hold 10%. The CDR3 consists of 16 residues. V shed 3 bases and J shed 4 bases, with 18 bases lying between them. Germline-derived CDR1 and CDR2 are LGHNA and YNFKEQ. These data originate in a study of response to subunit inactivated influenza vaccine. The clonotype was recovered from a man aged 50-59 years who received an inactivated influenza vaccine. The rearrangement links TRBV4-2 to TRBJ1-2; perhaps TRBD1 as D (6 bases). The sample consisted of PBMCs from blood, taken more than 4 days after vaccination. The CDR3 region has the DNA TGTGCCAGCAGCCATCGGAGGGACATACCAGGCTATGGCTACACCTTC. It translates to CASSHRRDIPGYGYTF.